These 18 T cell receptor beta chains originate from one sample sequenced in a study of vaccination and CD4 T cells after COVID-19. Treatment noted: 10-day PBMC culture with coronavirus spike peptide pools or control peptides (ViraFEST assay). The Oncomine TCR Beta short-read assay sequenced DNA from cultured CD4+ T cells. Each CDR3 protein is one row after TCRdb ran MiXCR on the PCR reads. This table holds 15,000 to 25,000 distinct CDR3 sequences, approximately 60% found once. These receptors are not linked to any known antigen. Sequencing input: CD4+ T cells from blood, cultured in vitro. Receptor source: a human donor who had recovered from COVID-19.

This clonotype was counted between two and nine times. The J gene is TRBJ1-1, the V gene TRBV5-4, with D unresolved. Deletions cut 5 bases from V and 4 bases from J, with 15 bases between. The germline V gene has CDR1 SGHNT and CDR2 YYREEE (reference sequence). The CDR3 is made up of 14 amino acids. CDR3 sequence reads: CASSSDGAVTEAFF. CDR3 coding DNA: TGTGCCAGCAGTTCGGACGGCGCGGTCACTGAAGCTTTCTTT.

The chain recombines TRBV20-1 with TRBJ1-2; no clear D gene. Germline V CDR1 and CDR2: DFQATT, SNEGSKA (reference sequence). This CDR3 has 14 residues. Trimming took 0 bases from V and 1 from J, leaving 9 bases between them. In DNA, the CDR3 is TGCAGTGCTAGAGATCTACAAATTAACTATGGCTACACCTTC. Amino acids: CSARDLQINYGYTF.

The chain uses TRBV7-6 and TRBJ2-5; D is ambiguous. This CDR3 is 13 amino acids long. Germline V CDR1 and CDR2: SGHVS, FNYEAQ. Trimming stripped 5 bases from V and 0 bases from J, with 7 bases between. The CDR3 sequence is CASSHGYQETQYF. The CDR3 DNA sequence: TGTGCCAGCAGCCACGGGTACCAAGAGACCCAGTACTTC.

This clonotype was recorded a few times. This chain uses TRBV30 with TRBJ1-5; perhaps TRBD1 as D (5 bases). Germline V gene data show CDR1 as GTSNPN and CDR2 as SVGIG (reference sequence). With 6 bases removed from V and 7 bases from J, the gap between germline ends came to 16 bases. The CDR3 spans 13 residues. The CDR3 region is CACHGGGGQPQHF. Here the CDR3 DNA reads TGTGCCTGCCATGGGGGGGGAGGGCAGCCCCAGCATTTT.

The sample holds a few counts of this clonotype. The chain joins TRBV24-1 to TRBJ1-2; D is ambiguous. V was shortened by 4 bases and J by 4 bases, with 24 bases between the two germline ends. The CDR3 is 18 residues long. Germline V gives CDR1 KGHDR, CDR2 SFDVKD. The CDR3 loop is CATSDLTLPGPRPYGYTF. The CDR3 DNA reads as TGTGCCACCAGTGACTTAACTCTCCCGGGCCCCCGGCCCTATGGCTACACCTTC.

The V call is TRBV7-2, the J call TRBJ1-1; D ambiguous. CDR1 is SGHTA and CDR2 is FQGNSA in the germline V gene. V was trimmed by 5 bases and J by 10 bases, leaving 17 bases between them. The CDR3 runs to 13 residues. The CDR3 DNA reads as TGTGCCAGCAGCGATCGGGGTCGGGCGGCAGCTTTCTTT. Amino acid sequence: CASSDRGRAAAFF.

In its sample, this clonotype was seen a few times. V and J are TRBV19 and TRBJ1-5; perhaps TRBD1 as D (5 bases). Germline CDR1 and CDR2: LNHDA and SQIVND (reference sequence). With 6 bases removed from V and 4 bases from J, the gap between germline ends came to 10 bases. CDR3 length equals 13 residues. CDR3 protein: CASRRGRNQPQHF. In DNA form, the CDR3 reads TGTGCCAGTAGAAGGGGAAGGAATCAGCCCCAGCATTTT.

In this sample, this clonotype turned up a few times. V usage is TRBV7-3 and J usage is TRBJ2-1, with D possibly being TRBD2 (6 bases). Germline CDR1 SGHTA, CDR2 FQGTGA. The germline V and J ends were trimmed by 2 bases and 3 bases, with 11 bases remaining between them. CDR3 length: 15 residues. The CDR3 DNA follows: TGTGCCAGCAGCTTATCTCTAGCGAGCTACAATGAGCAGTTCTTC. Amino acid sequence: CASSLSLASYNEQFF.

The rearrangement joins TRBV21-1 to TRBJ1-4; TRBD1, the D gene given by the table, was not confirmed from the DNA. TRBV21-1 is designated a pseudogene. CDR3 length: 19 amino acids. CDR3 loop: CASSKAESGGNSGSEKLFF. The DNA of the CDR3 is TGTGCCAGCAGCAAAGCAGAATCAGGGGGCAATAGTGGTAGTGAAAAACTGTTTTTT.

This chain connects TRBV4-1 to TRBJ2-7, with 8 bases fitting TRBD1. There are 15 residues in the CDR3. Germline CDR1 and CDR2: MGHRA and YSYEKL. V was pared by 5 bases and J by 2 bases, with 8 bases of the junction left unmatched. CDR3 amino acids: CASSVRAGGPYEQYF. For the CDR3, the DNA is TGCGCCAGCAGCGTTCGGGCAGGGGGCCCCTACGAGCAGTACTTC.

This chain joins TRBV4-3 and TRBJ1-2, with a weak D call TRBD1 (6 bases). The V end lost 0 bases, the J end lost 0 bases, and 20 bases lay between the germline ends. Germline assignment: CDR1 LGHNA and CDR2 YSLEER. This CDR3 contains 19 residues. The CDR3 DNA reads as TGCGCCAGCAGCCAAGATTTGAGCAGGGGACTGGGAGCTAACTATGGCTACACCTTC. Protein product: CASSQDLSRGLGANYGYTF.

The CDR3 protein is CSARQTHQPQHF. CDR3 coding DNA: TGCAGTGCTCGACAGACTCATCAGCCCCAGCATTTT. The J gene is TRBJ1-5, the V gene TRBV20-1; TRBD1 might be the D (5 bases). The CDR3 has 12 amino acids. V was trimmed by 5 bases and J by 5 bases, leaving 10 bases between them. CDR1 DFQATT and CDR2 SNEGSKA come from the germline V gene (reference sequence).

The chain has TRBV2 and TRBJ2-2, with no clear D. This CDR3 is 14 amino acids long. V was trimmed by 4 bases and J by 7 bases, leaving 13 bases between them. Germline-derived CDR1 and CDR2 are SNHLY and FYNNEI. CDR3: CASSANTGGGELFF. As DNA, the CDR3 is TGTGCCAGCAGTGCGAACACCGGTGGCGGGGAGCTGTTTTTT.

This rearrangement joins TRBV20-1 to TRBJ1-4; D possibly corresponds to TRBD1 (5 bases). The CDR3 covers 14 residues. The germline V gene has CDR1 DFQATT and CDR2 SNEGSKA (reference sequence). Trimming stripped 5 bases from V and 7 bases from J, with 17 bases between. The CDR3 sequence: CSASIGAGGEKLFF. The CDR3 DNA sequence: TGCAGTGCTTCCATAGGGGCTGGAGGTGAAAAACTGTTTTTT.

V and J are TRBV27 and TRBJ2-7; 8 bases fit TRBD2. Losses at the gene ends were 5 bases for V and 6 bases for J; bases not matched to a gene: 21. CDR3 length: 18 residues. From germline, CDR1 is MNHEY and CDR2 SMNVEV (reference sequence). CDR3 residues: CASSTGGGQRGVSGEQYF. The CDR3 DNA reads as TGTGCCAGCAGTACCGGGGGGGGCCAGCGAGGAGTATCGGGCGAGCAGTACTTC.

V and J are TRBV27 and TRBJ2-7; 9 positions match TRBD1. The junction had 9 bases not matched to a gene; V was cut back by 6 bases and J by 3 bases. The length of the CDR3 is 15 residues. CDR1 is MNHEY, CDR2 SMNVEV, per germline (reference sequence). CDR3 coding DNA: TGTGCCAGCAGCCTTATCGGGACAGGGAGCTACGAGCAGTACTTC. Translation: CASSLIGTGSYEQYF.

This clonotype was seen only a few times. CDR3 nucleotides: TGTGCCATCACGCTAGCGGACACCGGGGAGCTGTTTTTT. Translation gives CAITLADTGELFF. The rearrangement links TRBV10-3 to TRBJ2-2; 7 positions match TRBD2. Trimming cost V 7 bases and J 3 bases; bases outside gene matches: 2. Germline values: CDR1 ENHRY, CDR2 SYGVKD. This CDR3 comprises 13 residues.

The rearrangement joins TRBV3-1 to TRBJ1-5; D is unclear. The CDR3 spans 14 residues. Trimming took 2 bases from V and 6 from J, leaving 11 bases between them. The germline CDR1 and CDR2 sequences are LGHDT and YNNKEL (reference sequence). The CDR3 region has the DNA TGTGCCAGCAGCCAATCGCCACGCTCTCAGCCCCAGCATTTT. Translated: CASSQSPRSQPQHF.